This T cell receptor beta chain comes out of a study of blood T cell repertoires in COVID-19. The overall study: Donors in the United States, Italy and Spain gave samples during acute or convalescent COVID-19.

The protocol was immunoSEQ multiplex PCR, while the TCRdb copy is restricted to in-frame clones and leaves out a portion. The sample contains approximately 150,000 clones, 78% of which appear only once. The CDR3 is 17 amino acids. The J segment lost 2 bases and the V segment lost 8 bases, leaving 17 bases of the junction unmatched. This clone was detected once. The origin of this receptor is a woman aged 55-70 years with acute or convalescent COVID-19. The sample was peripheral blood. J is TRBJ2-7 and V is TRBV23-1; 8 nucleotides agree with TRBD2. TRBV23-1 qualifies as an ORF whose function is uncertain. The CDR3 is CASCTHFEAGVAYEQYF. The CDR3 coding sequence is TGCGCCAGCTGCACTCACTTTGAAGCGGGAGTTGCCTACGAGCAGTACTTC.